This T cell receptor beta chain was retrieved from a study of PD-1 blockade in classical Hodgkin lymphoma. Study findings and constraints: Excluded were patients who started nivolumab under 1 year after ASCT, a group that had lower diversity. Causes of the repertoire differences remain undefined, possibly disease activity or prior therapy.

With respect to this clone: No antigen is known for it.

Time point meaning: cycle 4 day 1 (C4D1), after around six weeks of nivolumab. All the patients suffered relapse after autologous stem cell transplantation, and brentuximab vedotin exposure differed. Sequenced by immunoSEQ multiplex PCR; TCRdb stores in-frame clones only, minus some. The sample holds tens of thousands of clones, roughly 89% seen once. Sequencing was performed on peripheral blood mononuclear cells (PBMCs), taken before the fourth cycle of nivolumab. The clonotype originates from a human donor with classical Hodgkin lymphoma.

The CDR3: CASSHNRGSDIQYF. CDR3 sequence (DNA): TGTGCCAGCAGTCACAACAGGGGGTCAGACATTCAGTACTTC. The chain combines TRBV6-1 with TRBJ2-4, with 8 bases that match TRBD1. V was pared by 5 bases and J by 8 bases, with 8 bases of the junction left unmatched. Germline CDR1 reads MNHNS; CDR2 reads SASEGT. This CDR3 contains 14 residues.